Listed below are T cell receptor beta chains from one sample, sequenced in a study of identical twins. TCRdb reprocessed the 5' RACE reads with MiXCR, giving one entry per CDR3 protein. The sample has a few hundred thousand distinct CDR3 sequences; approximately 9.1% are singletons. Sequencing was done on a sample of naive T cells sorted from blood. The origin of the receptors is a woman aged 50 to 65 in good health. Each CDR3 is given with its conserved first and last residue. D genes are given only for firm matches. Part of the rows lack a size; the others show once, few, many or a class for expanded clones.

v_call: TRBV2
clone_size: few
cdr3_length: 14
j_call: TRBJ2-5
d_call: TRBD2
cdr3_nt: TGTGCCAGCTACGGGACTAGCGGAATAGAGACCCAGTACTTC
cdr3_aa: CASYGTSGIETQYF

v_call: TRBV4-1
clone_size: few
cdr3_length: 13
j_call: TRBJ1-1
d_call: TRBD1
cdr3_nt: TGCGCCAGCAGCCAACTCAGGGGGGCTGAAGCTTTCTTT
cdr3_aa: CASSQLRGAEAFF

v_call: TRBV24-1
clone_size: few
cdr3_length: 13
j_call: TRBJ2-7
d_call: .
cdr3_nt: TGTGCCACCAGTAGCGGCAGATCCCCCGAGCAGTACTTC
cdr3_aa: CATSSGRSPEQYF

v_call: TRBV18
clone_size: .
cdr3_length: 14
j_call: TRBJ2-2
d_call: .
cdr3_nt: TGTGCCAGCTCACCAACACAGGACACCGGGGAGCTGTTTTTT
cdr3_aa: CASSPTQDTGELFF

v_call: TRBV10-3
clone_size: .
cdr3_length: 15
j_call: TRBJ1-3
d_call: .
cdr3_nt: TGTGCCATCAGTGACTCGGGGGCGACTGGAAACACCATATATTTT
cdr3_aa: CAISDSGATGNTIYF

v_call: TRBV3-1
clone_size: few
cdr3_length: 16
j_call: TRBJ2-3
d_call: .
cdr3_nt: TGTGCCAGCAGCCCCTGGGTGTCTAGCGCAGAGGATACGCAGTATTTT
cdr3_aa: CASSPWVSSAEDTQYF

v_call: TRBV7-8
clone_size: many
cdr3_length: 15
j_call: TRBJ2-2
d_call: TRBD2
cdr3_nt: TGTGCCAGCAGCTTAAAAGCGGGAGGAACCGGGGAGCTGTTTTTT
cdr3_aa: CASSLKAGGTGELFF

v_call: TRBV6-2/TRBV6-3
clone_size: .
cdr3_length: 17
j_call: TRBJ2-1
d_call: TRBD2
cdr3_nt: TGTGCCAGCAGTTACTTACTAGCGCGGAGCTCCTACAATGAGCAGTTCTTC
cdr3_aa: CASSYLLARSSYNEQFF

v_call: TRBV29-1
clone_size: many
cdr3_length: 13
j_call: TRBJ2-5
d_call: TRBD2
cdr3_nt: TGCAGCGTTCGCCGGCGGGAGCAAGAGACCCAGTACTTC
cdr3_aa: CSVRRREQETQYF

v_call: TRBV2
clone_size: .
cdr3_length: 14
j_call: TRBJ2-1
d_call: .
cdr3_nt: TGTGCCAGCATGAACAGGGAGAACTACAATGAGCAGTTCTTC
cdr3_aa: CASMNRENYNEQFF

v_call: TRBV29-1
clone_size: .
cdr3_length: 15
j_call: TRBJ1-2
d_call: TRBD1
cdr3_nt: TGCAGCGTTGAAGCGGGACAGGGGATTAGCTATGGCTACACCTTC
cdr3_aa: CSVEAGQGISYGYTF

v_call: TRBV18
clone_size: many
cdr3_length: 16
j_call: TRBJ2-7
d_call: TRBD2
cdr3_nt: TGTGCCAGCTCACCAAACGGACTAGCGCCTTCCTACGAGCAGTACTTC
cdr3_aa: CASSPNGLAPSYEQYF

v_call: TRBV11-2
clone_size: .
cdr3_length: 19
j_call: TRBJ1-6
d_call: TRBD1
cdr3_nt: TGTGCCAGCAGCACGGATAATCCTTTCGACAGGGAGCAGAATTCACCCCTCCACTTT
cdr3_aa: CASSTDNPFDREQNSPLHF

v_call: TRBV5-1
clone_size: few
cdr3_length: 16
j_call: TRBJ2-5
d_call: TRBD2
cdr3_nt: TGCGCCAGCAGCTACAATAGCGGGAGGGCCCCGGAGACCCAGTACTTC
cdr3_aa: CASSYNSGRAPETQYF

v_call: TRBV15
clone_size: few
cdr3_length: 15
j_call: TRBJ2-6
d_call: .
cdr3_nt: TGTGCCACCAGCAGACGTGGGTCTGGGGCCAACGTCCTGACTTTC
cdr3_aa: CATSRRGSGANVLTF

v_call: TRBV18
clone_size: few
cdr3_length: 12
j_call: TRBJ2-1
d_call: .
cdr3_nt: TGTGCCAGCTCATCGGTAGGCAATGAGCAGTTCTTC
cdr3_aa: CASSSVGNEQFF

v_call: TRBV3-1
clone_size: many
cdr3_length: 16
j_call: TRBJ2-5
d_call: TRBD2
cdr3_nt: TGTGCCAGCAGTCCTACTAGCGGGTTTAATGGAGAGACCCAGTACTTC
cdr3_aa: CASSPTSGFNGETQYF

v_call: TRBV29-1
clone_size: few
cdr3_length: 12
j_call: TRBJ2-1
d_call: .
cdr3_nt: TGCAGCGTCGAGTATGTCGGGGGTGAGCAGTTCTTC
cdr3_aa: CSVEYVGGEQFF

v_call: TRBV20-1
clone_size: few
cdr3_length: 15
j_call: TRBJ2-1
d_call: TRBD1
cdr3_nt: TGCAGTGCTAGAGTGTGGACAGGGGGCTTCAATGAGCAGTTCTTC
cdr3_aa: CSARVWTGGFNEQFF

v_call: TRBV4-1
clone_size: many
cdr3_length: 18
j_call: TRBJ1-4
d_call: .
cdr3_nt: TGCGCCAGCAGCCCCCCCCTAGGGGGGAACGGGGGTGGTGAAAAACTGTTTTTT
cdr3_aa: CASSPPLGGNGGGEKLFF

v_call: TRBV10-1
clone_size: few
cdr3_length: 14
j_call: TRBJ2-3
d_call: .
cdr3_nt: TGCGCCAGCAGCTCGCGGATGAACACAGATACGCAGTATTTT
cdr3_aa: CASSSRMNTDTQYF

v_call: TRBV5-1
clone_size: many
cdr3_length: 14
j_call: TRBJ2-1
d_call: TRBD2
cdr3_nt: TGCGCCAGCAGCTTGGGACTAGCGAACAATGAGCAGTTCTTC
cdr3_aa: CASSLGLANNEQFF